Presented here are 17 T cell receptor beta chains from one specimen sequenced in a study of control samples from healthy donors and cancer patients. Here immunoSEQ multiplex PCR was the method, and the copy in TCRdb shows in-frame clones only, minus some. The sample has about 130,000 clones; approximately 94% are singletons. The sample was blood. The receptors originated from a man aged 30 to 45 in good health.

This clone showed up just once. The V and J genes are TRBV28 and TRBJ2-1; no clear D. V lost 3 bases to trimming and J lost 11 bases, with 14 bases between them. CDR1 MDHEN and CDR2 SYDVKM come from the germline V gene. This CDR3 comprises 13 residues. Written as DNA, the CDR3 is TGTGCCAGCAGTTTCGCCCTGTTGAGGAAGCAGTTCTTC. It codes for CASSFALLRKQFF. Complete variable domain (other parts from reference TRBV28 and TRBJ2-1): DVKVTQSSRYLVKRTGEKVFLECVQDMDHENMFWYRQDPGLGLRLIYFSYDVKMKEKGDIPEGYSVSREKKERFSLILESASTNQTSMYLCASSFALLRKQFFGPGTRLTVL.

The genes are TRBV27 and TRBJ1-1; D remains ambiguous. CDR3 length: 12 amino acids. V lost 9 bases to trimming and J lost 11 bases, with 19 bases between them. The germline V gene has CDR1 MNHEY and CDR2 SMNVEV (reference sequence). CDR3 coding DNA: TGTGCCAGTTCCGACCCGGGCGCGTCGGCTTTCTTT. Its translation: CASSDPGASAFF.

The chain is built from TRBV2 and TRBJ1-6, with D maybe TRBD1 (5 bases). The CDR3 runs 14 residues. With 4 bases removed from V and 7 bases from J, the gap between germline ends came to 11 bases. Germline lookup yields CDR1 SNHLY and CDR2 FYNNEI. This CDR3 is CASSVGRGNSPLHF. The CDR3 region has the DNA TGTGCCAGCAGTGTTGGACGGGGGAATTCACCCCTCCACTTT.

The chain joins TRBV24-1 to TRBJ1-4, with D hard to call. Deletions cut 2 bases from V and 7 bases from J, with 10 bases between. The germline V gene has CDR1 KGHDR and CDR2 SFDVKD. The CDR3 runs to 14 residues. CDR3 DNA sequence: TGTGCCACCAGTGATTCCAGGCTCGGTGAAAAACTGTTTTTT. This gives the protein CATSDSRLGEKLFF.

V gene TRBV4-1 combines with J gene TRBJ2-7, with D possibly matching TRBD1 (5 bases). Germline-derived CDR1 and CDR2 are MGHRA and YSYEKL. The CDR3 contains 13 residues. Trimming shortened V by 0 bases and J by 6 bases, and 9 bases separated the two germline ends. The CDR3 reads CASSQDGQGEQYF. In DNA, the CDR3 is TGCGCCAGCAGCCAAGATGGGCAGGGCGAGCAGTACTTC.

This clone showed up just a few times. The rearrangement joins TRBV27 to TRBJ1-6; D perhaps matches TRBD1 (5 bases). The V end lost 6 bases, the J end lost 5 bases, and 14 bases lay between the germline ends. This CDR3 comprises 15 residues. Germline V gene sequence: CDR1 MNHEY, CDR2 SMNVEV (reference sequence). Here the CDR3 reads CASSRDPGHNSPLHF. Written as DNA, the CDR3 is TGTGCCAGCAGCAGGGATCCAGGGCATAATTCACCCCTCCACTTT.

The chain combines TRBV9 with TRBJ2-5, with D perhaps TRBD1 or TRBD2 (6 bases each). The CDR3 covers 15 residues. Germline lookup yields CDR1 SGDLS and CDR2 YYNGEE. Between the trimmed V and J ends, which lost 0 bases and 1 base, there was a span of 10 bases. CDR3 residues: CASSVAGALQETQYF. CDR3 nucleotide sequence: TGTGCCAGCAGCGTAGCGGGGGCACTCCAAGAGACCCAGTACTTC.

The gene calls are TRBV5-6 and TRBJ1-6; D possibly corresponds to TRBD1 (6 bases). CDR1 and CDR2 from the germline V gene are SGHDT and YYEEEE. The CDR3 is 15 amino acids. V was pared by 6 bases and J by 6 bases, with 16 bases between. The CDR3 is CASNSLRGLNSPLHF. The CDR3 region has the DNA TGTGCCAGCAATTCCCTCAGGGGACTTAATTCACCCCTCCACTTT.

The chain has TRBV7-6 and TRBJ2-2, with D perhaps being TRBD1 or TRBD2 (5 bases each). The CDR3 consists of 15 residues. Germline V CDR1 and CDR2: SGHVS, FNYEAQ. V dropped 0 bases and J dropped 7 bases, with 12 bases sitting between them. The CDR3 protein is CASSLARGAGGELFF. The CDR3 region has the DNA TGTGCCAGCAGCTTAGCAAGGGGCGCGGGCGGGGAGCTGTTTTTT. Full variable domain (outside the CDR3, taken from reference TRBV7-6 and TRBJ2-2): GAGVSQSPRYKVTKRGQDVALRCDPISGHVSLYWYRQALGQGPEFLTYFNYEAQQDKSGLPNDRFSAERPEGSISTLTIQRTEQRDSAMYRCASSLARGAGGELFFGEGSRLTVL.

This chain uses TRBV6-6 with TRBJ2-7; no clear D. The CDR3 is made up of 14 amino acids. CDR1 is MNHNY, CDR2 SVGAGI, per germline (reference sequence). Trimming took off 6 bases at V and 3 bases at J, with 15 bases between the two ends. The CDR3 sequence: CASRGTIDVYEQYF. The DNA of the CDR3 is TGTGCCAGCAGAGGTACCATAGACGTCTACGAGCAGTACTTC.

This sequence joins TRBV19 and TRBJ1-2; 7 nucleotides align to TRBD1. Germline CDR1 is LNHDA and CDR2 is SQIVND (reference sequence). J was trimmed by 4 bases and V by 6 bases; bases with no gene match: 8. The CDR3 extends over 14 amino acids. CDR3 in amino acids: CASSPGQSAYGYTF. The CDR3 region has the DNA TGTGCCAGTAGCCCGGGACAGAGTGCCTATGGCTACACCTTC.

This CDR3 is CASSFFTGTGSTDTQYF. For the CDR3, the DNA is TGCGCCAGCAGCTTCTTCACCGGGACAGGATCCACAGATACGCAGTATTTT. The rearrangement uses TRBV5-1 and TRBJ2-3; 8 nucleotides agree with TRBD1. In germline, CDR1 is SGHRS, CDR2 YFSETQ. The CDR3 is made up of 17 amino acids. V lost 2 bases and J lost 2; bases outside the gene matches: 10.

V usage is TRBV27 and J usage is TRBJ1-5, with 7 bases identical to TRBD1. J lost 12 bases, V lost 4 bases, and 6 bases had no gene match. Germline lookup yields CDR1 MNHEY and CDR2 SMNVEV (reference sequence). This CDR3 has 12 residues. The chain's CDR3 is CASSSDRVHQHF. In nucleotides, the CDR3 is TGTGCCAGCAGTTCAGACAGGGTACACCAGCATTTT.

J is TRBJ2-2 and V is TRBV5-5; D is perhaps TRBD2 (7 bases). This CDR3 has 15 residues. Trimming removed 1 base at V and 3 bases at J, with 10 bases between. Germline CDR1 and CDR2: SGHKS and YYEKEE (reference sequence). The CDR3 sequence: CASSLSGGDTGELFF. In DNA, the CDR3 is TGTGCCAGCAGCTTGTCGGGGGGCGACACCGGGGAGCTGTTTTTT.

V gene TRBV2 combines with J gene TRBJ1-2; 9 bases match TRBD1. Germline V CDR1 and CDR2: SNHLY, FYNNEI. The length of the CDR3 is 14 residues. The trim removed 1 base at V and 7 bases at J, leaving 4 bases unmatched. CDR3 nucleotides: TGTGCCAGCAGTGAAGGGGGGACAGGGACTGGCTACACCTTC. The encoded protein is CASSEGGTGTGYTF.

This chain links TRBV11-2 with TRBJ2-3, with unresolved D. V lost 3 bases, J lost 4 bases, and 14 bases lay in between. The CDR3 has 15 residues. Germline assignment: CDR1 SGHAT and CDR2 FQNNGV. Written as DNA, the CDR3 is TGTGCCAGCAGCTTCTGGACGGGCAAGGCAGATACGCAGTATTTT. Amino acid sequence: CASSFWTGKADTQYF.

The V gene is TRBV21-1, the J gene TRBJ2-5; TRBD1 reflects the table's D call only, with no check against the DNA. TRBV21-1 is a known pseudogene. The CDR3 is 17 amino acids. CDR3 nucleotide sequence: TGTGCCAGCAGCAAAAAAGGAGGAGCGACAGGCCCGGGGACCCAGTACTTC. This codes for CASSKKGGATGPGTQYF.